This T cell receptor beta chain was identified during a study of regulatory T cells in long-lasting Graves disease. This clonotype came up many times. To make TCR beta libraries, researchers used iRepertoire HTBI primers and Arm-PCR of CDR3 regions. MiXCR, run by TCRdb on the multiplex PCR reads, gives a single entry per CDR3 protein. The table lists 450,000 or so distinct CDR3 sequences, more than 20% of them singletons, with over 7.5% in the top ten. CDR1 SGHAT and CDR2 FQDESV come from the germline V gene (reference sequence). Trimming shortened V by 1 base and J by 7 bases, and 11 bases separated the two germline ends. The CDR3 spans 13 residues. The time point was: persistent/refractory GD, antithyroid drugs over 5 years with positive TRAb. From RNA extracted from PBMCs, the TCR library was made.

The receptor comes from a female donor with Graves disease. The starting material was peripheral blood mononuclear cells (PBMCs), obtained when the disease was refractory, from a patient treated with antithyroid drugs. The chain uses TRBV11-1 and TRBJ2-7; no clear D. This CDR3 reads CASSLEVRTEQYF. CDR3 DNA sequence: TGTGCCAGCAGCTTAGAGGTTAGGACGGAGCAGTACTTC.